This TCR beta chain appears in the sequencing data of a study of blood T cell repertoires in COVID-19. Source study methods: Amplification with reference gene primers provided the estimates of nucleated cell counts. Clones were read by immunoSEQ multiplex PCR, and TCRdb kept only the in-frame ones, dropping some. That table supplies the V and J calls and clone size; D and trimming were determined from the DNA. The data show a few hundred thousand clones, with just under 90% seen just once and approximately 10% held by the top ten. The CDR3 spans 13 residues. V shed 3 bases, J shed 5 bases, and the junction held 0 bases outside the gene matches. Germline CDR1 KGHSH, CDR2 LQKENI. In Cohort 3, a recovered donor had either two negative PCRs, clearance, or symptom resolution. This clone was counted only a few times. Within the sample, other DNA sequences also encode this same CDR3.

The origin of this receptor is a woman between 50 and 59 years old who had recovered from COVID-19. Sequenced input: PBMCs or T cells enriched from blood (not recorded which). V and J are TRBV18 and TRBJ1-4, with TRBD1 identical over 7 bases. CDR3 DNA sequence: TGTGCCAGCTCACCGGGACAGAATGAAAAACTGTTTTTT. Its translation is CASSPGQNEKLFF.